The sequence of this TCR beta chain was determined in a study of blood T cell repertoires in COVID-19. Overall study: The origin of the acute and convalescent COVID-19 samples was the United States, Italy and Spain. PBMCs, B-cell-depleted T cells, or T cells were the source of the cDNA or gDNA that made up the material.

Authors' processing steps: Reference gene primer amplification yielded estimated nucleated cell counts. Profiled with immunoSEQ multiplex PCR; TCRdb holds only in-frame clones, not every one. V and J calls and clone size follow that table, whereas D and trimming were derived from the DNA. The data contain more than 250,000 clones, about 87% of them singletons. Those enrolled, adults aged about 18 to 89 years, came from around 25 US areas. CDR1 is MDHEN and CDR2 is SYDVKM in the germline V gene. With V trimmed by 8 bases and J by 8 bases, 10 bases remained unmatched. The CDR3 runs to 14 residues. This receptor was taken from a woman aged 40 to 50 with acute COVID-19. The rearrangement uses TRBV28 and TRBJ1-3, with 9 bases matching TRBD1. The sequenced material came from PBMCs or T cells enriched from blood (not recorded which). The CDR3 protein is CASRSGQGEHTIYF. CDR3 DNA: TGTGCCAGCCGATCGGGACAGGGTGAACACACCATATATTTT.